This TCR beta chain originates from a study of T cells in Graves' hyperthyroidism and ophthalmopathy. The V gene end was trimmed by 4 bases and the J gene end by 1 base; junction bases not matched to a gene: 0. Germline-derived CDR1 and CDR2 are SQVTM and ANQGSEA. The CDR3 has 13 amino acids. The sample holds a few counts of this clonotype. Stability of Graves' hyperthyroidism was defined as absent ophthalmopathy progression within 18 months. Newly diagnosed hyperthyroidism patients aged 18 to 65 years had disease lasting under 2 months. Diagnoses were made from clinical symptoms, serum measures (thyroxine and TRAb), thyroid ultrasound and orbital computed tomography. PBMCs came from 10 ml fresh peripheral blood. TCR beta CDR3 sequences were amplified from RNA transcripts. The TCR CDR3 first-round RT-PCR relied on the HTBI primer set. Using its own MiXCR run on the multiplex PCR reads, TCRdb lists one record per CDR3 protein. The table lists about 400,000 distinct CDR3 sequences, roughly an eighth of them singletons.

The clonotype originates from a woman in her late teens or twenties with Graves' hyperthyroidism. The sample was blood. The gene calls are TRBV29-1 and TRBJ2-2, with 7 bases aligning to TRBD2. For the CDR3, the DNA is TGCAGCGTTGGGGGGGGGAACACCGGGGAGCTGTTTTTT. Protein product: CSVGGGNTGELFF.